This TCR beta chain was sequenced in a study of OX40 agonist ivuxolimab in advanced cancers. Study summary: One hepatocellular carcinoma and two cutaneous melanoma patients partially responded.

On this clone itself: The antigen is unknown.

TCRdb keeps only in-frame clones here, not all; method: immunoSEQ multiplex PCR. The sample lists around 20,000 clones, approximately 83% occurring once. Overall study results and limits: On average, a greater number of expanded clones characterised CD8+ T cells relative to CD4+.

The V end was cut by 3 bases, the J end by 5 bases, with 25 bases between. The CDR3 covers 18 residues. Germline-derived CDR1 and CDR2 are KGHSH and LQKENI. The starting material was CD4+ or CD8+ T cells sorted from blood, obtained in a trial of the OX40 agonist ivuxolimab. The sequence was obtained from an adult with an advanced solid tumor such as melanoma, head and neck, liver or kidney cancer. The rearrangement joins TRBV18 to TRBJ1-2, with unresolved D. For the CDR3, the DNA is TGTGCCAGCTCACCCCGAACCCTTCAGGCTCCGTACACTTATGGCTACACCTTC. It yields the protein CASSPRTLQAPYTYGYTF.